This TCR beta chain appears in the sequencing data of a study of cytomegalovirus exposure and HLA in healthy donors. With 60 Vbeta and 13 Jbeta primers, the PCR was carried out. Method: immunoSEQ multiplex PCR; TCRdb's copy keeps in-frame clones and lacks some. The profile shows approximately 170,000 clones, around 85% of them singletons. V dropped 3 bases and J dropped 0 bases, with 3 bases sitting between them. Germline loops: CDR1 MDHEN, CDR2 SYDVKM. The CDR3 totals 14 residues. Nominally healthy donors were sampled, though unrecorded immune exposures were likely. This chain connects TRBV28 to TRBJ1-6; D unresolved. This clonotype originated in a male donor in good health and CMV-seronegative. The sample was PBMCs. The chain's CDR3 is CASSLSSYNSPLHF. DNA for the CDR3: TGTGCCAGCAGTTTGAGCTCCTATAATTCACCCCTCCACTTT.